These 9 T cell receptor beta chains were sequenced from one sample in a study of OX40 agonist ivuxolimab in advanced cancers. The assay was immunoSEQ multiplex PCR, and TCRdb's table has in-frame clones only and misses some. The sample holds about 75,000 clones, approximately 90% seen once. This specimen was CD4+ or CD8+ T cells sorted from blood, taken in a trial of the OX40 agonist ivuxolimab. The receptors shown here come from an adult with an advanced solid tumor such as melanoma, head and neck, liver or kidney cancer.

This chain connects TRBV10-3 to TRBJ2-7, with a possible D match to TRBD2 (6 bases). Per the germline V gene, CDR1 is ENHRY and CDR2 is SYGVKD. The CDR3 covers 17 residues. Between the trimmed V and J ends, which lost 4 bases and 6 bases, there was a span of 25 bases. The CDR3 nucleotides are TGTGCCATCAGTGCTAGGACCGGAGGGGTATCTGACGGCGAGCAGTACTTC. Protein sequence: CAISARTGGVSDGEQYF.

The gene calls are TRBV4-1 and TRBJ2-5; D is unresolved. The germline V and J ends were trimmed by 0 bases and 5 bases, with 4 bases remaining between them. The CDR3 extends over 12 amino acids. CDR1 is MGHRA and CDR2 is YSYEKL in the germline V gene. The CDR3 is CASSQEGETQYF. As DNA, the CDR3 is TGCGCCAGCAGCCAAGAAGGGGAGACCCAGTACTTC.

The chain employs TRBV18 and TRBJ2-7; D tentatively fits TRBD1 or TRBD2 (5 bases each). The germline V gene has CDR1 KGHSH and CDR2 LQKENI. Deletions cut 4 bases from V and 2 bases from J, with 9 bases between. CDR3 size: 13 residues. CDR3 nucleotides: TGTGCCAGCTCACAAGGGACCGCCTACGAGCAGTACTTC. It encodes CASSQGTAYEQYF. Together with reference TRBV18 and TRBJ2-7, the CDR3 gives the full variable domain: NAGVMQNPRHLVRRRGQEARLRCSPMKGHSHVYWYRQLPEEGLKFMVYLQKENIIDESGMPKERFSAEFPKEGPSILRIQQVVRGDSAAYFCASSQGTAYEQYFGPGTRLTVT.

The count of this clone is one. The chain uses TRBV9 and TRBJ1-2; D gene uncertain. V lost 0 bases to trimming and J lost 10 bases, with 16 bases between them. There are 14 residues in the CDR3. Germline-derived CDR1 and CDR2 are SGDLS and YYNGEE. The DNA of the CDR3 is TGTGCCAGCAGCGTAGAGCCTTCTGAGGGAATCTACACCTTC. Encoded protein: CASSVEPSEGIYTF. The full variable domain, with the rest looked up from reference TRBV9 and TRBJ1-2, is DSGVTQTPKHLITATGQRVTLRCSPRSGDLSVYWYQQSLDQGLQFLIQYYNGEERAKGNILERFSAQQFPDLHSELNLSSLELGDSALYFCASSVEPSEGIYTFGSGTRLTVV.

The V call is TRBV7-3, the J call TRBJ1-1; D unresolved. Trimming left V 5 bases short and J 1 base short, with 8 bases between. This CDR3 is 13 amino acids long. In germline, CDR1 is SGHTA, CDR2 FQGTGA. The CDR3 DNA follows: TGTGCCAGCAGCGCCGGACCGAACACTGAAGCTTTCTTT. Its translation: CASSAGPNTEAFF.

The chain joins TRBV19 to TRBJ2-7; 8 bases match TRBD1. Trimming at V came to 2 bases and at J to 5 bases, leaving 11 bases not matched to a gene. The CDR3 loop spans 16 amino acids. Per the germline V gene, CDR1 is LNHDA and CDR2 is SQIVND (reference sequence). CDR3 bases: TGTGCCAGTAGTATAACCCCCGCAGGGGGCCAACACGAGCAGTACTTC. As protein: CASSITPAGGQHEQYF.

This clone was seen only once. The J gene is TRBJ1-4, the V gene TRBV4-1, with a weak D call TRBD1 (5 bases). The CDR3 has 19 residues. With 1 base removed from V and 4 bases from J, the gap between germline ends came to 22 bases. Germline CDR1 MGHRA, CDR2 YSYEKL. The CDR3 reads CASSQGRYGDRYDNEKLFF. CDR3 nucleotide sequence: TGCGCCAGCAGCCAAGGGAGATACGGGGACCGATATGATAATGAAAAACTGTTTTTT.

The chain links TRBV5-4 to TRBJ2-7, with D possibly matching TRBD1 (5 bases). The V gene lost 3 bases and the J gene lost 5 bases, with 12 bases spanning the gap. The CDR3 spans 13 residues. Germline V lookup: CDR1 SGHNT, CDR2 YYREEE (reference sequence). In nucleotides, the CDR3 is TGTGCCAGCAGCTACGGACAAACGGACGAGCAGTACTTC. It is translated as CASSYGQTDEQYF.

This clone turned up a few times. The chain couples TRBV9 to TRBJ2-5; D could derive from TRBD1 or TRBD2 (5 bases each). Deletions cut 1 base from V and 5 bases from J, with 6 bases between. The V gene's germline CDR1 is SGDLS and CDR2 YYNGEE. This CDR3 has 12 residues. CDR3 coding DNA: TGTGCCAGCAGCGTATGGGGGGAGACCCAGTACTTC. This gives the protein CASSVWGETQYF.